One and the same sample provided the 9 T cell receptor beta chains below, sequenced in a study of blood T cell repertoires in COVID-19. Assay: immunoSEQ multiplex PCR; the TCRdb copy retains only in-frame clones and omits some. The data show about 470,000 clones, roughly 90% seen once. Sequencing was performed on PBMCs or T cells enriched from blood (not recorded which). The receptors originated from a woman aged 18-29 years who had recovered from COVID-19.

The J gene is TRBJ1-1, the V gene TRBV30, with 12 bases lining up with TRBD1. Germline CDR1 is GTSNPN and CDR2 is SVGIG (reference sequence). Trimming cost V 3 bases and J 1 base; bases outside gene matches: 0. The CDR3 is 14 amino acids. Written as DNA, the CDR3 is TGTGCCTGGAGGGGACAGGGGGCGAACACTGAAGCTTTCTTT. It codes for CAWRGQGANTEAFF.

The CDR3 DNA reads TGTGCCACCAGCAGAGATCGTGGCAGGGGAGTGAACACTGAAGCTTTCTTT. It is translated as CATSRDRGRGVNTEAFF. The chain combines TRBV15 with TRBJ1-1, with D tentatively TRBD1 (6 bases). Trimming took 0 bases from V and 0 from J, leaving 14 bases between them. This CDR3 comprises 17 residues. Germline V gene sequence: CDR1 LNHNV, CDR2 YYDKDF (reference sequence). Supplemented by reference TRBV15 and TRBJ1-1, the full variable domain reads DAMVIQNPRYQVTQFGKPVTLSCSQTLNHNVMYWYQQKSSQAPKLLFHYYDKDFNNEADTPDNFQSRRPNTSFCFLDIRSPGLGDTAMYLCATSRDRGRGVNTEAFFGQGTRLTVV.

In this sample, this clone turned up once. V gene TRBV6-5 combines with J gene TRBJ2-7, with TRBD1 identical over 7 bases. V shed 4 bases and J 7 bases; nucleotides not matched to a gene: 7. Germline CDR1 and CDR2: MNHEY and SVGAGI. The CDR3 sequence is 13 residues long. CDR3 DNA sequence: TGTGCCAGCAGTTCCGATCCACAGGGGGAGCAGTACTTC. As protein: CASSSDPQGEQYF.

Regarding this clone: In the same sample, other DNA sequences code for this CDR3. The chain couples TRBV30 to TRBJ1-2; D gene ambiguous. The germline V gene encodes CDR1 GTSNPN and CDR2 SVGIG (reference sequence). This CDR3 has 11 residues. V gave up 1 base and J gave up 5 bases, with 5 bases separating them. The CDR3 nucleotides read TGTGCCTGGAGTGGAGGGTATGGCTACACCTTC. It is translated as CAWSGGYGYTF.

The V call is TRBV4-2, the J call TRBJ1-3; no clear D gene. V was clipped by 1 base and J by 2 bases, with 6 bases between them. Germline CDR1 LGHNA, CDR2 YNFKEQ. The CDR3 consists of 14 residues. The CDR3 reads CASSQGSTGNTIYF. CDR3 in DNA: TGTGCCAGCAGCCAAGGGAGTACTGGAAACACCATATATTTT.

CDR3 sequence reads: CASSEAGGREAFF. The CDR3 bases are TGTGCCAGCAGTGAAGCCGGCGGTCGAGAAGCTTTCTTT. This chain links TRBV6-1 with TRBJ1-1; no clear D gene. Germline CDR1 reads MNHNS; CDR2 reads SASEGT. Trimming shortened V by 0 bases and J by 8 bases, and 10 bases separated the two germline ends. The CDR3 loop spans 13 amino acids.

This clone was picked up one time. This chain connects TRBV10-3 to TRBJ1-2, with 8 bases fitting TRBD1. This CDR3 is 13 amino acids long. Germline V gene data show CDR1 as ENHRY and CDR2 as SYGVKD. V trimming: 6 bases; J trimming: 8 bases; junction bases outside the gene matches: 8. CDR3 residues: CAISPDRARGYTF. The DNA of the CDR3 is TGTGCCATCAGCCCGGACAGGGCTCGGGGCTACACCTTC.

This rearrangement joins TRBV6-5 to TRBJ1-1, with D hard to call. Trimming shortened V by 6 bases and J by 9 bases, and 14 bases separated the two germline ends. The CDR3 loop spans 12 amino acids. CDR1 and CDR2 from the germline V gene are MNHEY and SVGAGI. The CDR3 sequence: CASRQPEQKAFF. The CDR3 nucleotides read TGTGCCAGCAGACAACCCGAACAAAAAGCTTTCTTT.

Only one count was recorded for this clone. The chain employs TRBV15 and TRBJ2-7, with D perhaps TRBD2 (7 bases). CDR3 size: 13 residues. With 2 bases removed from V and 6 bases from J, the gap between germline ends came to 11 bases. The germline CDR1 and CDR2 sequences are LNHNV and YYDKDF (reference sequence). The CDR3 loop reads CATSRLADSEQYF. The CDR3 bases are TGTGCCACCAGCAGACTAGCGGACAGCGAGCAGTACTTC.